What follows are 6 T cell receptor beta chains derived from one specimen sequenced in a study of T cell responses to AZD1222 COVID-19 vaccine. This table comes from immunoSEQ multiplex PCR, and its TCRdb copy is limited to in-frame clones, with some not included. The sample contains about 190,000 clones, roughly 92% of which appear only once. The sequencing here drew on peripheral blood, taken on day 0 of AZD1222 vaccination. These receptors came from an adult in good health.

The rearrangement uses TRBV10-1 and TRBJ1-6; no clear D gene. The V gene lost 10 bases and the J gene lost 0 bases, with 22 bases spanning the gap. The CDR3 is 18 amino acids. Germline V gene sequence: CDR1 WNHNN, CDR2 SYGVQD (reference sequence). This CDR3 is CAILYPDHQPSYNSPLHF. The DNA of the CDR3 is TGCGCCATCCTCTACCCGGACCATCAACCCTCCTATAATTCACCCCTCCACTTT.

This chain links TRBV24-1 with TRBJ2-6, with TRBD2 as a possible D gene (5 bases). The germline V gene encodes CDR1 KGHDR and CDR2 SFDVKD. CDR3 length: 19 amino acids. Between the trimmed V and J ends, which lost 2 bases and 2 bases, there was a span of 18 bases. CDR3 loop: CATSDSPRGMITGANVLTF. Written as DNA, the CDR3 is TGTGCCACCAGTGATTCCCCCCGGGGAATGATTACTGGGGCCAACGTCCTGACTTTC.

V and J are TRBV6-5 and TRBJ1-3; no definite D call. V lost 6 bases and J lost 0, with 9 bases in between. Germline V gene data show CDR1 as MNHEY and CDR2 as SVGAGI. This CDR3 spans 14 amino acids. CDR3 protein: CASRDLFSGNTIYF. In DNA form, the CDR3 reads TGTGCCAGCAGAGACCTCTTCTCTGGAAACACCATATATTTT.

The rearrangement uses TRBV7-9 and TRBJ2-7; 8 positions agree with TRBD2. With V trimmed by 4 bases and J by 1 base, 3 bases remained unmatched. The CDR3 spans 14 residues. The V gene's germline CDR1 is SEHNR and CDR2 FQNEAQ (reference sequence). The CDR3: CASSSSGGSYEQYF. As DNA, the CDR3 is TGTGCCAGCAGCTCGTCGGGGGGGTCCTACGAGCAGTACTTC.

The genes are TRBV6-5 and TRBJ1-2, with 10 bases fitting TRBD1. V lost 8 bases to trimming and J lost 1 base; unmatched junction nucleotides: 1. The CDR3 is made up of 13 amino acids. Per germline, CDR1 MNHEY and CDR2 SVGAGI. The CDR3 here is CASRTGGNYGYTF. CDR3 coding DNA: TGTGCCAGCCGGACAGGGGGTAACTATGGCTACACCTTC.

The chain is built from TRBV7-2 and TRBJ1-1; 7 bases align to TRBD1. CDR1 and CDR2 from the germline V gene are SGHTA and FQGNSA. V trimming: 5 bases; J trimming: 1 base; junction bases outside the gene matches: 7. CDR3 length equals 15 residues. CDR3 nucleotides: TGTGCCAGCAGCCCGTCCGGGACAGAGAACACTGAAGCTTTCTTT. It codes for CASSPSGTENTEAFF.